The source of this T cell receptor (beta chain) is a study of blood T cell repertoires in COVID-19. TCRdb keeps only in-frame clones here, not all; method: immunoSEQ multiplex PCR. The sample lists fewer than 250,000 clones, about four fifths occurring once. CDR3 size: 16 residues. Germline CDR1 is LGHDT and CDR2 is YNNKEL (reference sequence). V was pared by 4 bases and J by 2 bases, with 5 bases of the junction left unmatched. This clone showed up just once. Sequencing was done on a sample of peripheral blood. The rearrangement links TRBV3-1 (or the pseudogene TRBV3-2) to TRBJ2-4; 10 bases line up with TRBD1. The receptor comes from a woman in her sixties or seventies with COVID-19, enrolled during active disease. In DNA form, the CDR3 reads TGTGCCAGCAGCCTAAGACAGGGGGCAACCAAAAACATTCAGTACTTC. Its translation: CASSLRQGATKNIQYF.